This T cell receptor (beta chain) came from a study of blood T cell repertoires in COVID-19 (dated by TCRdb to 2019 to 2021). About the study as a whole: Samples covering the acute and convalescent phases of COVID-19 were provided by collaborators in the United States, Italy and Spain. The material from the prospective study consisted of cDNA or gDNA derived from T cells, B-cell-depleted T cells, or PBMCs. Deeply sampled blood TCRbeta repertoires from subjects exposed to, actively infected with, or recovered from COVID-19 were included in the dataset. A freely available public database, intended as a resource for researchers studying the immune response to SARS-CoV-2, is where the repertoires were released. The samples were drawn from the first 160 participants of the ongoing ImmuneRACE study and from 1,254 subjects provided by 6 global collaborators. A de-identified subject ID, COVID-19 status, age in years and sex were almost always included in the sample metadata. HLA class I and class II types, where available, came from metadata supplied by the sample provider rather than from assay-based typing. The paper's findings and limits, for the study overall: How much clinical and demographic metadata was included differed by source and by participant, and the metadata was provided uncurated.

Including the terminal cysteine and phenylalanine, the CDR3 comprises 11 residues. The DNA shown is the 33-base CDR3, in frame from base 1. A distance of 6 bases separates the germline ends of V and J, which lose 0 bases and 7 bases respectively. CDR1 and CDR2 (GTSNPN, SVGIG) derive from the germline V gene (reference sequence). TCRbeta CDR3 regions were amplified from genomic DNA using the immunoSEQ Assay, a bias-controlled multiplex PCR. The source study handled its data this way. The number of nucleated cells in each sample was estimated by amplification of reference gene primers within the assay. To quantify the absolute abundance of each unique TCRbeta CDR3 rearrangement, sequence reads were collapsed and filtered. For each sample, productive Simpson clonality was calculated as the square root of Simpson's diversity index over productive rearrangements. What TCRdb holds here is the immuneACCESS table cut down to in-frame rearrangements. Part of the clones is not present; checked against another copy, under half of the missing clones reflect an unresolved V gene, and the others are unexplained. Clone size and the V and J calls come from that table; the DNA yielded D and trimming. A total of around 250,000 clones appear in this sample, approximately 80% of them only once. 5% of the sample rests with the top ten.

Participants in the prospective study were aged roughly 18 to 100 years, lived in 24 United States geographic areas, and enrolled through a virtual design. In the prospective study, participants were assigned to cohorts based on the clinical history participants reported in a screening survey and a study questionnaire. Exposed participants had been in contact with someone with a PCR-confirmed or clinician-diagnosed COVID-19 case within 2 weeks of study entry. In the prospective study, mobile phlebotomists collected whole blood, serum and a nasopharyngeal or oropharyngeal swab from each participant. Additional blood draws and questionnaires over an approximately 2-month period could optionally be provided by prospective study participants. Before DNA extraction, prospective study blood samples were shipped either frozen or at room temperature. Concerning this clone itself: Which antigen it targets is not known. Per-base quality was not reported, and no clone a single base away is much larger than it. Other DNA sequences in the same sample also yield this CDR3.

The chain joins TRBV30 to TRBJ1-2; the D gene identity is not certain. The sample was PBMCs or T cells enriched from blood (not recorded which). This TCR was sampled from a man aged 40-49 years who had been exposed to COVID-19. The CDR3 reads CAWSVLSGYTF. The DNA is TGTGCCTGGAGTGTACTGAGTGGCTACACCTTC.